The entry below describes one T cell receptor (beta chain). The CDR3 extends over 15 amino acids. The data were obtained in a study of blood T cell repertoires in COVID-19. Background on the study: Collection of acute and convalescent COVID-19 samples took place in the United States, Italy and Spain. Sources were T cells, B-cell-depleted T cells, or PBMCs; the material itself was cDNA or gDNA.

Source study methods: Researchers report that nucleated cell counts were estimated from reference gene primer amplification. Produced via immunoSEQ multiplex PCR; TCRdb's table is partial and in-frame only. D and trimming come from the DNA, and the V and J calls and clone size come from that table. The table includes under 300,000 clones, roughly 82% detected once. This TCR was recovered from a man of 80 years or more with acute or convalescent COVID-19. Specimen: peripheral blood. The genes are TRBV21-1 and TRBJ2-1; TRBD2, the table's D call, was not compared with the DNA. TRBV21-1 is a pseudogene. The CDR3 loop is CASSPRPNINNEQFF. The CDR3 coding sequence is TGTGCCAGCAGCCCCCGTCCTAATATTAACAATGAGCAGTTCTTC.